A selection of T cell receptor beta chains follows, all from one sample in a study of blood T cell repertoires in COVID-19. The protocol was immunoSEQ multiplex PCR, while the TCRdb copy is restricted to in-frame clones and leaves out a portion. The top ten clones hold 1% of a sample with approximately 310,000 clones, around 87% of them seen once. Sequenced sample: peripheral blood. Source of these receptors: a man aged 45-60 years with active or convalescent COVID-19. The CDR3 runs from the conserved cysteine through the conserved F or W. The D gene is left open where the match is weak. Not every row has a clone size; where given, it reads once, few, many or a size class.

j_gene: TRBJ1-5; v_gene: TRBV3-1/TRBV3-2; abundance: .; d_gene: .; CDR3aa: CASSQGVQSNQPQHF; CDR3nt: TGTGCCAGCAGCCAAGGTGTCCAGTCCAATCAGCCCCAGCATTTT
j_gene: TRBJ1-1; v_gene: TRBV11-2; abundance: .; d_gene: TRBD1; CDR3aa: CASSLYRTGGDTEAFF; CDR3nt: TGTGCCAGCAGCTTATATAGGACAGGGGGGGACACTGAAGCTTTCTTT
j_gene: TRBJ1-2; v_gene: TRBV29-1; abundance: .; d_gene: .; CDR3aa: CSVGAGADGYTF; CDR3nt: TGCAGCGTTGGAGCGGGGGCGGATGGCTACACCTTC
j_gene: TRBJ2-2; v_gene: TRBV6-5; abundance: .; d_gene: .; CDR3aa: CASSSSANTGELFF; CDR3nt: TGTGCCAGCAGTTCCTCGGCAAACACCGGGGAGCTGTTTTTT
j_gene: TRBJ2-1; v_gene: TRBV14; abundance: .; d_gene: TRBD2; CDR3aa: CASNRLAGTYNEQFF; CDR3nt: TGTGCCAGCAACCGACTAGCGGGGACCTACAATGAGCAGTTCTTC
j_gene: TRBJ2-3; v_gene: TRBV28; abundance: .; d_gene: TRBD1; CDR3aa: CASSLTGTEYTDTQYF; CDR3nt: TGTGCCAGCAGTTTAACCGGGACAGAGTACACAGATACGCAGTATTTT
j_gene: TRBJ1-1; v_gene: TRBV12-3/TRBV12-4; abundance: .; d_gene: .; CDR3aa: CASPGQMNTEAFF; CDR3nt: TGTGCCAGCCCGGGACAAATGAACACTGAAGCTTTCTTT
j_gene: TRBJ1-2; v_gene: TRBV7-2; abundance: .; d_gene: .; CDR3aa: CASSFGGFYGYTF; CDR3nt: TGTGCCAGCAGTTTTGGGGGGTTTTATGGCTACACCTTC
j_gene: TRBJ1-4; v_gene: TRBV5-6; abundance: .; d_gene: .; CDR3aa: CASSFGATNEKLFF; CDR3nt: TGTGCCAGCAGCTTCGGGGCAACTAATGAAAAACTGTTTTTT
j_gene: TRBJ2-1; v_gene: TRBV11-2; abundance: .; d_gene: .; CDR3aa: CASSKRGSTEQFF; CDR3nt: TGTGCCAGCAGCAAACGAGGCAGCACTGAGCAGTTCTTC
j_gene: TRBJ1-5; v_gene: TRBV28; abundance: .; d_gene: .; CDR3aa: CASTSGVSNQPQHF; CDR3nt: TGTGCCAGCACTTCCGGTGTTAGCAATCAGCCCCAGCATTTT
j_gene: TRBJ2-5; v_gene: TRBV5-1; abundance: .; d_gene: TRBD2; CDR3aa: CASSLLLAGGETQYF; CDR3nt: TGCGCCAGCAGCTTGTTACTAGCGGGTGGGGAGACCCAGTACTTC
j_gene: TRBJ2-3; v_gene: TRBV19; abundance: .; d_gene: .; CDR3aa: CASSDRGRDTQYF; CDR3nt: TGTGCCAGTAGTGATAGGGGGAGAGATACGCAGTATTTT
j_gene: TRBJ1-6; v_gene: TRBV3-1/TRBV3-2; abundance: .; d_gene: .; CDR3aa: CASSQVSGRKSPLHF; CDR3nt: TGTGCCAGCAGCCAAGTCTCAGGGAGGAAATCACCCCTCCACTTT
j_gene: TRBJ2-3; v_gene: TRBV4-3; abundance: .; d_gene: TRBD2; CDR3aa: CASGLAGGRADTQYF; CDR3nt: TGCGCCAGCGGATTAGCGGGGGGGCGCGCAGATACGCAGTATTTT
j_gene: TRBJ2-3; v_gene: TRBV3-1/TRBV3-2; abundance: .; d_gene: .; CDR3aa: CASSQINYIETRDGEDTQYF; CDR3nt: TGTGCCAGCAGCCAAATCAACTATATAGAGACTAGGGACGGGGAGGATACGCAGTATTTT
j_gene: TRBJ1-2; v_gene: TRBV18; abundance: .; d_gene: TRBD1; CDR3aa: CASSRGQGEDGYTF; CDR3nt: TGTGCCAGCTCCCGTGGACAGGGGGAGGACGGCTACACCTTC
j_gene: TRBJ1-1; v_gene: TRBV2; abundance: .; d_gene: .; CDR3aa: CASFGGVNTEAFF; CDR3nt: TGTGCCAGCTTTGGTGGAGTGAACACTGAAGCTTTCTTT
j_gene: TRBJ2-7; v_gene: TRBV18; abundance: .; d_gene: TRBD2; CDR3aa: CASSPLTSGAQYEQYF; CDR3nt: TGTGCCAGCTCACCGCTGACTAGCGGGGCGCAATACGAGCAGTACTTC
j_gene: TRBJ2-1; v_gene: TRBV7-3; abundance: .; d_gene: TRBD2; CDR3aa: CASSLSGLAPPNEQFF; CDR3nt: TGTGCCAGCAGCTTATCGGGACTAGCCCCCCCCAATGAGCAGTTCTTC
j_gene: TRBJ2-1; v_gene: TRBV2; abundance: .; d_gene: TRBD2; CDR3aa: CASRAGTSGNHEQFF; CDR3nt: TGTGCCAGCAGGGCCGGGACTAGCGGGAACCATGAGCAGTTCTTC
j_gene: TRBJ1-1; v_gene: TRBV3-1/TRBV3-2; abundance: .; d_gene: TRBD1; CDR3aa: CASSQDGPDRATEAFF; CDR3nt: TGTGCCAGCAGCCAAGATGGGCCCGACAGGGCAACTGAAGCTTTCTTT
j_gene: TRBJ2-1; v_gene: TRBV21-1; abundance: .; d_gene: .; CDR3aa: CASSRGTSGRKNEQFF; CDR3nt: TGTGCCAGCAGCAGGGGGACTAGCGGGAGGAAGAATGAGCAGTTCTTC
j_gene: TRBJ2-2; v_gene: TRBV24-1; abundance: .; d_gene: TRBD1; CDR3aa: CATQPGTGETGELFF; CDR3nt: TGTGCCACCCAACCCGGGACAGGGGAAACCGGGGAGCTGTTTTTT
j_gene: TRBJ1-1; v_gene: TRBV6-5; abundance: .; d_gene: .; CDR3aa: CASRRGVTNTEAFF; CDR3nt: TGTGCCAGCAGACGGGGGGTGACGAACACTGAAGCTTTCTTT
j_gene: TRBJ2-5; v_gene: TRBV19; abundance: once; d_gene: TRBD2; CDR3aa: CASSIAAGEETQYF; CDR3nt: TGTGCCAGTAGTATAGCCGCGGGAGAAGAGACCCAGTACTTC
j_gene: TRBJ1-2; v_gene: TRBV19; abundance: .; d_gene: TRBD1; CDR3aa: CASSGRPSAGGNYGYTF; CDR3nt: TGTGCCAGTAGTGGCCGACCTTCGGCAGGGGGCAACTATGGCTACACCTTC
j_gene: TRBJ1-6; v_gene: TRBV7-2; abundance: .; d_gene: .; CDR3aa: CASSLLGTRDSPLHF; CDR3nt: TGTGCCAGCAGCTTACTGGGGACAAGGGATTCACCCCTCCACTTT
j_gene: TRBJ1-5; v_gene: TRBV4-3; abundance: .; d_gene: .; CDR3aa: CASSHTNRARDQPQHF; CDR3nt: TGCGCCAGCAGCCACACCAACAGGGCAAGGGATCAGCCCCAGCATTTT
j_gene: TRBJ2-1; v_gene: TRBV27; abundance: .; d_gene: .; CDR3aa: CASSLRIFGRTGNEQFF; CDR3nt: TGTGCCAGCAGTTTACGAATCTTTGGACGGACTGGCAATGAGCAGTTCTTC
j_gene: TRBJ1-5; v_gene: TRBV7-8; abundance: .; d_gene: .; CDR3aa: CASSYDRYSNQPQHF; CDR3nt: TGTGCCAGCAGCTATGACAGATATAGCAATCAGCCCCAGCATTTT
j_gene: TRBJ2-3; v_gene: TRBV18; abundance: .; d_gene: TRBD1; CDR3aa: CASSSYATGADTQYF; CDR3nt: TGTGCCAGCTCATCGTACGCCACAGGGGCAGATACGCAGTATTTT
j_gene: TRBJ2-7; v_gene: TRBV30; abundance: .; d_gene: TRBD1; CDR3aa: CAWGTGAAYEQYF; CDR3nt: TGTGCCTGGGGGACAGGGGCGGCCTACGAGCAGTACTTC
j_gene: TRBJ1-5; v_gene: TRBV18; abundance: .; d_gene: .; CDR3aa: CASSQEQAYSNQPQHF; CDR3nt: TGTGCCAGCTCACAAGAACAGGCATATAGCAATCAGCCCCAGCATTTT
j_gene: TRBJ1-1; v_gene: TRBV18; abundance: .; d_gene: .; CDR3aa: CASSQLNSDTEAFF; CDR3nt: TGTGCCAGCTCTCAATTAAATAGTGACACTGAAGCTTTCTTT
j_gene: TRBJ2-1; v_gene: TRBV5-4; abundance: .; d_gene: TRBD2; CDR3aa: CASSIAGGRGEQFF; CDR3nt: TGTGCCAGCAGTATAGCGGGAGGCCGGGGTGAGCAGTTCTTC
j_gene: TRBJ1-3; v_gene: TRBV6-1; abundance: .; d_gene: TRBD1; CDR3aa: CASSEQTGGSSGNTIYF; CDR3nt: TGTGCCAGCAGTGAACAGACAGGGGGCAGCTCTGGAAACACCATATATTTT
j_gene: TRBJ2-1; v_gene: TRBV11-2; abundance: .; d_gene: .; CDR3aa: CASSLVAGAYSYNEQFF; CDR3nt: TGTGCCAGCAGCTTAGTGGCGGGGGCCTACTCCTACAATGAGCAGTTCTTC
j_gene: TRBJ1-4; v_gene: TRBV18; abundance: once; d_gene: .; CDR3aa: CASSGQRNEKLFF; CDR3nt: TGTGCCAGCTCCGGACAGCGTAATGAAAAACTGTTTTTT
j_gene: TRBJ2-1; v_gene: TRBV18; abundance: .; d_gene: .; CDR3aa: CASSPRSQGTGEQFF; CDR3nt: TGTGCCAGCTCACCACGAAGTCAGGGGACGGGTGAGCAGTTCTTC
j_gene: TRBJ1-5; v_gene: TRBV24-1; abundance: .; d_gene: TRBD1; CDR3aa: CATSDRRTGVNQPQHF; CDR3nt: TGTGCCACCAGTGATCGAAGGACAGGGGTAAATCAGCCCCAGCATTTT
j_gene: TRBJ1-1; v_gene: TRBV30; abundance: .; d_gene: .; CDR3aa: CAWTGQPNTEAFF; CDR3nt: TGTGCCTGGACCGGACAACCTAACACTGAAGCTTTCTTT
j_gene: TRBJ1-1; v_gene: TRBV2; abundance: .; d_gene: TRBD1; CDR3aa: CASRERIGQGTEAFF; CDR3nt: TGTGCCAGCAGGGAACGGATAGGACAGGGCACTGAAGCTTTCTTT
j_gene: TRBJ1-1; v_gene: TRBV6-5; abundance: .; d_gene: .; CDR3aa: CASSYSSGAGPEAFF; CDR3nt: TGTGCCAGCAGTTACTCATCAGGGGCCGGGCCTGAAGCTTTCTTT
j_gene: TRBJ2-7; v_gene: TRBV6-5; abundance: .; d_gene: .; CDR3aa: CASSSPGTFYEQYF; CDR3nt: TGTGCCAGCAGTTCACCTGGGACTTTCTACGAGCAGTACTTC
j_gene: TRBJ1-4; v_gene: TRBV6-5; abundance: .; d_gene: .; CDR3aa: CASREGSQNNEKLFF; CDR3nt: TGTGCCAGCAGGGAGGGGTCCCAGAATAATGAAAAACTGTTTTTT
j_gene: TRBJ1-1; v_gene: TRBV12-3/TRBV12-4; abundance: .; d_gene: .; CDR3aa: CASNGQPNTEAFF; CDR3nt: TGTGCCAGCAATGGACAGCCGAACACTGAAGCTTTCTTT
j_gene: TRBJ2-7; v_gene: TRBV6-5; abundance: .; d_gene: .; CDR3aa: CASSWTVGREQYF; CDR3nt: TGTGCCAGCAGTTGGACAGTGGGCAGGGAGCAGTACTTC
j_gene: TRBJ2-5; v_gene: TRBV9; abundance: .; d_gene: .; CDR3aa: CASSAQGNSETQYF; CDR3nt: TGTGCCAGCAGCGCCCAGGGGAACTCGGAGACCCAGTACTTC
j_gene: TRBJ2-7; v_gene: TRBV27; abundance: .; d_gene: TRBD2; CDR3aa: CASSPGTSGYEQYF; CDR3nt: TGTGCCAGCAGTCCCGGGACTAGCGGCTACGAGCAGTACTTC
j_gene: TRBJ2-1; v_gene: TRBV3-1/TRBV3-2; abundance: once; d_gene: TRBD2; CDR3aa: CASSLGTSAIPYNEQFF; CDR3nt: TGTGCCAGCAGCCTAGGGACTAGCGCTATACCCTACAATGAGCAGTTCTTC
j_gene: TRBJ2-4; v_gene: TRBV18; abundance: .; d_gene: TRBD1; CDR3aa: CASSPGTGQNIQYF; CDR3nt: TGTGCCAGCTCACCTGGGACAGGGCAAAACATTCAGTACTTC
j_gene: TRBJ2-7; v_gene: TRBV4-1; abundance: .; d_gene: .; CDR3aa: CASSPTSVYYEQYF; CDR3nt: TGCGCCAGCAGCCCCACCTCAGTGTACTACGAGCAGTACTTC
j_gene: TRBJ2-5; v_gene: TRBV13; abundance: .; d_gene: TRBD2; CDR3aa: CASSSGLAKETQYF; CDR3nt: TGTGCCAGCAGCTCGGGACTAGCAAAAGAGACCCAGTACTTC